This record looks at one T cell receptor (beta chain) sequence and its context. This record belongs to a study of cytomegalovirus exposure and HLA in healthy donors. V lost 0 bases, J lost 8 bases, and 3 bases stayed unmatched. The CDR3 loop spans 13 amino acids. Germline CDR1 MDHEN, CDR2 SYDVKM. The PCR contained 60 Vbeta and 13 Jbeta primers. TCRdb keeps only in-frame clones here, not all; method: immunoSEQ multiplex PCR. The sample includes over 110,000 clones, roughly two thirds of them seen just once. The chain employs TRBV28 and TRBJ1-1; 7 bases align to TRBD1. The specimen was PBMCs. The clonotype was recovered from a woman aged 40-49 years in good health and CMV-seronegative. CDR3 residues: CASSLWRGREAFF. The CDR3, as DNA: TGTGCCAGCAGTTTATGGAGGGGGCGAGAAGCTTTCTTT.